Detailed here is one TCR beta chain. The germline CDR1 and CDR2 sequences are LGHDT and YNNKEL (reference sequence). CDR3 length: 17 residues. V lost 3 bases to trimming and J lost 3 bases; unmatched junction nucleotides: 13. This specimen belongs to a study of blood T cell repertoires in COVID-19. As for the study in general: COVID-19 samples collected from the United States, Italy and Spain covered acute and convalescent phases.

Sequencing was performed with immunoSEQ multiplex PCR; in TCRdb, only in-frame clones are kept and a portion is missing. The sample consists of around 250,000 clones, around nine tenths of them appearing once. The chain combines TRBV3-1 (or the pseudogene TRBV3-2) with TRBJ1-2; 7 bases fit TRBD1. The sequence was collected from an older woman with active or convalescent COVID-19. Input material: peripheral blood. CDR3 sequence: CASSHFRPGQKDYGYTF. In DNA, the CDR3 is TGTGCCAGCAGCCATTTTCGACCGGGACAGAAGGACTATGGCTACACCTTC.